These 18 T cell receptor beta chains came from one sample sequenced in a study of blood T cell repertoires in COVID-19 (dated by TCRdb to the early 2020s). The library was obtained by the immunoSEQ multiplex PCR assay. TCRdb retrieved this table from immuneACCESS and kept in-frame rearrangements only. Not all clones are present; in checked studies, unresolved V genes account for under half, and no reason is known for the remainder. This sample has around 110,000 clones in its table, and less than 95% of those were observed once. 1.8% of the sample lies in the top ten. The material sequenced was peripheral blood. The receptors derive from a human donor with active COVID-19. The donor label of this sample is uncertain.

The chain couples TRBV5-4 to TRBJ2-3; 14 bases map to TRBD2. The CDR3 runs 18 residues. V gave up 5 bases and J gave up 6 bases; unmatched junction bases: 14. Germline-derived CDR1 and CDR2 are SGHNT and YYREEE (reference sequence). As DNA, the CDR3 is TGTGCCAGCAGGACCGGGACTAGCGGGGGAGCCCTGATTGATACGCAGTATTTT. It translates to CASRTGTSGGALIDTQYF.

The gene calls are TRBV7-2 and TRBJ1-5; tentatively, D is TRBD1 (5 bases). There are 13 residues in the CDR3. Trimming removed 5 bases from V and 6 bases from J, with 11 bases in between. Germline CDR1 and CDR2: SGHTA and FQGNSA. The CDR3 region is CASSQNQGQPQHF. The DNA of the CDR3 is TGTGCCAGCAGCCAGAACCAGGGTCAGCCCCAGCATTTT.

The rearrangement uses TRBV7-8 and TRBJ2-1; TRBD2 matches 9 bases. The CDR3 is 16 amino acids. Germline lookup yields CDR1 SGHVS and CDR2 FQNEAQ. After removal of 0 bases from V and 7 bases from J, the junction contained 7 bases not matched to a gene. The CDR3 coding sequence is TGTGCCAGCAGCTTAGCGGGCGGGGGGGCTCATAATGAGCAGTTCTTC. Its protein is CASSLAGGGAHNEQFF.

The chain recombines TRBV7-2 with TRBJ1-2, with 10 bases aligning to TRBD1. V trimming: 7 bases; J trimming: 8 bases; junction bases outside the gene matches: 13. The germline V gene has CDR1 SGHTA and CDR2 FQGNSA. The CDR3 covers 15 residues. This CDR3 reads CASITPGQGLEGYTF. The DNA of the CDR3 is TGTGCCAGCATCACACCGGGACAGGGGCTGGAGGGCTACACCTTC.

This sequence joins TRBV5-1 and TRBJ2-5; no clear D gene. Looked up from germline, CDR1 is SGHRS and CDR2 is YFSETQ. This CDR3 region has 14 residues. Trimming stripped 0 bases from V and 3 bases from J, with 9 bases between. The CDR3 region has the DNA TGCGCCAGCAGCTTGGACACCATTAAAGAGACCCAGTACTTC. Its translation: CASSLDTIKETQYF.

The V call is TRBV15, the J call TRBJ2-7; 8 bases align to TRBD1. The CDR3 loop spans 16 amino acids. From germline, CDR1 is LNHNV and CDR2 YYDKDF (reference sequence). Unmatched junction bases numbered 11, after V lost 3 bases and J lost 4 bases. The CDR3 here is CATSSDSDRAKYEQYF. Written as DNA, the CDR3 is TGTGCCACCAGCAGCGACTCGGACAGGGCTAAGTACGAGCAGTACTTC.

This clone was picked up one time. The rearrangement joins TRBV7-2 to TRBJ2-3; a weak D match, TRBD2 (5 bases). The CDR3 is 15 residues long. Trimming pared 5 bases from V and 0 bases from J, leaving 12 bases between. The V gene's germline CDR1 is SGHTA and CDR2 FQGNSA. CDR3 nucleotide sequence: TGTGCCAGCAGCCCCCAACTAGGTAGCACAGATACGCAGTATTTT. The encoded protein is CASSPQLGSTDTQYF.

V usage is TRBV19 and J usage is TRBJ1-6; TRBD1 might be the D (6 bases). The germline gives CDR1 LNHDA, CDR2 SQIVND (reference sequence). V lost 5 bases, J lost 7 bases, and 15 bases lay in between. This CDR3 has 15 amino acids. The CDR3 loop reads CASSPGSGVNSPLHF. The DNA of the CDR3 is TGTGCCAGTAGTCCTGGATCAGGGGTCAATTCACCCCTCCACTTT.

The chain employs TRBV7-2 and TRBJ1-1; 8 bases are a match to TRBD1. Germline V gene lookup returns CDR1 SGHTA and CDR2 FQGNSA. V lost 5 bases, J lost 6 bases, and 8 bases stayed unmatched. The CDR3 runs to 14 residues. CDR3 sequence reads: CASSRRQGIAEAFF. The CDR3 DNA follows: TGTGCCAGCAGCCGCCGACAGGGGATAGCTGAAGCTTTCTTT. The complete variable domain, with remaining parts taken from reference TRBV7-2 and TRBJ1-1, reads GAGVSQSPSNKVTEKGKDVELRCDPISGHTALYWYRQSLGQGLEFLIYFQGNSAPDKSGLPSDRFSAERTGGSVSTLTIQRTQQEDSAVYLCASSRRQGIAEAFFGQGTRLTVV.

V usage is TRBV25-1 and J usage is TRBJ2-7; no firm D call. Between the trimmed V and J ends, which lost 3 bases and 6 bases, there was a span of 18 bases. Germline V gene lookup returns CDR1 MGHDK and CDR2 SYGVNS. The CDR3 is 15 amino acids. The CDR3, as DNA: TGTGCCAGCAGTGAGAGCGACCGATTCAGACTCGAGCAGTACTTC. The encoded protein is CASSESDRFRLEQYF.

Written as DNA, the CDR3 is TGTGCCAGCAGCAAGTCCGGGACAGGGTCTCACGAGCAGTACTTC. Its protein is CASSKSGTGSHEQYF. The rearrangement links TRBV6-6 to TRBJ2-7; 9 bases match TRBD1. V shed 6 bases, J shed 5 bases, and the junction held 11 bases outside the gene matches. This CDR3 has 15 amino acids. Per the germline V gene, CDR1 is MNHNY and CDR2 is SVGAGI (reference sequence).

The V call is TRBV2, the J call TRBJ2-5; 10 nucleotides agree with TRBD2. The V segment lost 0 bases and the J segment 5 bases; nucleotides outside the gene matches: 9. From germline, CDR1 is SNHLY and CDR2 FYNNEI. The CDR3 contains 17 residues. The CDR3 loop reads CASSEALRLAGVETQYF. Written as DNA, the CDR3 is TGTGCCAGCAGTGAAGCGCTTCGGCTAGCGGGGGTGGAGACCCAGTACTTC.

The chain recombines TRBV7-2 with TRBJ1-5; D is possibly TRBD1 (5 bases). V gave up 0 bases and J gave up 1 base, with 7 bases separating them. From germline, CDR1 is SGHTA and CDR2 FQGNSA. The CDR3 covers 15 residues. The CDR3 nucleotides read TGTGCCAGCAGCTTAGCAGGGGCAAGCAATCAGCCCCAGCATTTT. It encodes CASSLAGASNQPQHF.

The chain uses TRBV5-1 and TRBJ2-7; tentative D call: TRBD2 (6 bases). Germline V CDR1 and CDR2: SGHRS, YFSETQ. V dropped 3 bases and J dropped 0 bases, with 13 bases sitting between them. CDR3 length: 15 amino acids. CDR3 sequence (DNA): TGCGCCAGCAGCTCGGGCGGGGTGAGCTCCTACGAGCAGTACTTC. Protein product: CASSSGGVSSYEQYF.

The rearrangement links TRBV27 to TRBJ1-2; a possible D gene is TRBD1 (6 bases). The V gene lost 4 bases and the J gene lost 5 bases, with 17 bases spanning the gap. Per germline, CDR1 MNHEY and CDR2 SMNVEV (reference sequence). This CDR3 has 15 residues. The CDR3 region is CASSSSRGLGYGYTF. The CDR3 nucleotides read TGTGCCAGCAGTTCGAGCAGGGGATTGGGGTATGGCTACACCTTC.

This clone was observed a single time. CDR3 residues: CASSIIQGGNGYTF. The CDR3 DNA is TGTGCCAGCTCAATAATCCAGGGAGGGAATGGCTACACCTTC. This chain connects TRBV2 to TRBJ1-2; perhaps TRBD1 as D (5 bases). In germline, CDR1 is SNHLY, CDR2 FYNNEI. The CDR3 has 14 residues. Trimming shortened V by 8 bases and J by 6 bases, and 19 bases separated the two germline ends.

The chain joins TRBV21-1 to TRBJ2-7; TRBD1 is the table's D call and was not checked against the DNA. TRBV21-1 is a known pseudogene. The CDR3 contains 19 residues. The CDR3 DNA sequence: TGTGCCAGCAGCAAAAGGGTGACAAGGGCCTCTGGACAGGGACACGAGCAGTACTTC. This codes for CASSKRVTRASGQGHEQYF.

The gene calls are TRBV9 and TRBJ2-3; D is ambiguous. CDR1 is SGDLS and CDR2 is YYNGEE in the germline V gene. The CDR3 runs 12 residues. V shed 0 bases and J shed 4 bases, with 3 bases lying between them. CDR3 nucleotides: TGTGCCAGCAGCGTAGCAGCAGATACGCAGTATTTT. It encodes CASSVAADTQYF.